This T cell receptor beta chain was captured in a study of CD4 T cells in relation to SARS-CoV-2 and coronaviruses. Details on this clone: Its antigen is still unknown.

V was pared by 5 bases and J by 2 bases, with 5 bases of the junction left unmatched. The CDR3 spans 14 residues. The V gene's germline CDR1 is MNHEY and CDR2 SMNVEV (reference sequence). Naive and memory CD4+ T cells were cultured with CEF, then survey-sequenced. Assay used: immunoSEQ multiplex PCR; TCRdb lists only in-frame clones, some missing. This table has tens of thousands of clones, over 75% appearing once. The sequence was obtained from an adult with COVID-19. Material for sequencing was naive CD4+ T cells from PBMCs, cultured in vitro. The subset was: naive CD4+ T cells isolated by negative enrichment. The V gene is TRBV27, the J gene TRBJ2-7; 8 bases match TRBD1. For the CDR3, the DNA is TGTGCCAGCAGTCCGGGGACAGGCCCCTACGAGCAGTACTTC. Protein: CASSPGTGPYEQYF.